The clone carrying this TCR beta chain has only a few counts. Antigen: not known. This specimen belongs to a study of beta chain features in type 1 diabetes. Whole-study context: Patients shared similar age, gender and cell yields with healthy donors. General study results and limits: PCR might show a preference for shorter templates, equally across patients and controls. Shorter TCRB CDR3s, moderately but significantly so, were found in Type 1 diabetes patients in all four CD4+ subsets. VDJ junctions from type 1 diabetes patients carried fewer insertions and larger deletions.

Trimming took 6 bases from V and 0 from J; bases not matched to a gene: 6. This CDR3 comprises 15 residues. Germline V gives CDR1 SGDLS, CDR2 YYNGEE. The study reverse transcribed the entire isolated RNA, so it sequenced expressed TCRB transcripts. Assay used: immunoSEQ multiplex PCR; TCRdb lists only in-frame clones, some missing. The sample includes more than 550,000 clones, around an eighth seen only once; the top ten take 0.035% to 0.045%. Sample: naive CD4+ T cells from blood. This chain links TRBV9 with TRBJ1-1, with 9 bases identical to TRBD1. The receptor was derived from a man aged 18 to 29 with type 1 diabetes. As DNA, the CDR3 is TGTGCCAGCACCGGGACAGGGTCGGTGAACACTGAAGCTTTCTTT. Translated: CASTGTGSVNTEAFF.